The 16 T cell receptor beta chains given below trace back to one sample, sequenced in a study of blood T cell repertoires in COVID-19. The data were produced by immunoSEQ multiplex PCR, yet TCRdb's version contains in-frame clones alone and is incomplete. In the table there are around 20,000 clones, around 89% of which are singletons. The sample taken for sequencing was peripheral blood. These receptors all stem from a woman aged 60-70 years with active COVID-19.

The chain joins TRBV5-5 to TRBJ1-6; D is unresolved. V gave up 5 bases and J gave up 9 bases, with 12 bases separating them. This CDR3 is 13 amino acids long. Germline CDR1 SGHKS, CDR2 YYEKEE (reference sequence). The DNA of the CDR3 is TGTGCCAGCAGTGGGAGAGACTTTTCACCCCTCCACTTT. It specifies CASSGRDFSPLHF.

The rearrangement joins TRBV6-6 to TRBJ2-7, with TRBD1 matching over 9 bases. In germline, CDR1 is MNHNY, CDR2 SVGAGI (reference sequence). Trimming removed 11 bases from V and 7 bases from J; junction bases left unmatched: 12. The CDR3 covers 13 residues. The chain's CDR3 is CASCGTGREEQYF. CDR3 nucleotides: TGTGCCTCTTGTGGGACAGGGAGGGAAGAGCAGTACTTC.

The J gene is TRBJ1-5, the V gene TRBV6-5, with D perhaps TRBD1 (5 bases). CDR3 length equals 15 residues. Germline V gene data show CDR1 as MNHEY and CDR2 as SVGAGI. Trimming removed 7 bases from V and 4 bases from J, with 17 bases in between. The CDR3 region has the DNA TGTGCCAGCAAGCAGGGTGCGGGACCTAATCAGCCCCAGCATTTT. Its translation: CASKQGAGPNQPQHF.

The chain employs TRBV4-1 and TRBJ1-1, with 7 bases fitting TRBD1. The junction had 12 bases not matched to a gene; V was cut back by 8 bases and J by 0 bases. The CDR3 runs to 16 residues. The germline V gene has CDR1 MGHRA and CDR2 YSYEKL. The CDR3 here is CASLDREGDMNTEAFF. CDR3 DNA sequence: TGCGCCAGCCTCGACAGGGAAGGGGACATGAACACTGAAGCTTTCTTT.

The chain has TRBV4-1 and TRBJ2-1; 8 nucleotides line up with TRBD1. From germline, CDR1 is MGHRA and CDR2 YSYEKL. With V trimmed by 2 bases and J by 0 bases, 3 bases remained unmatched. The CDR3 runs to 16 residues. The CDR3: CASSQRQGSSYNEQFF. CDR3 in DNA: TGCGCCAGCAGCCAACGACAGGGGAGCTCCTACAATGAGCAGTTCTTC.

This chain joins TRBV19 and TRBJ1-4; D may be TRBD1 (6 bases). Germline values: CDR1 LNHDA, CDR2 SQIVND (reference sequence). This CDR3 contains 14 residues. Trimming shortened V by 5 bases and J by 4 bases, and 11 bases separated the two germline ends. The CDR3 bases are TGTGCCAGTAGTGGGGGGGCGCTTAATGAAAAACTGTTTTTT. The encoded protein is CASSGGALNEKLFF.

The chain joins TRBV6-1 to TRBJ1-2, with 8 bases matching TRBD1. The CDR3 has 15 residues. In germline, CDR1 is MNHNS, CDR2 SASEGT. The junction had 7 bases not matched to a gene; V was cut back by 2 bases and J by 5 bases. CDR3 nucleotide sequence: TGTGCCAGCAGTGAACAGTCAGGGGGCTTTTATGGCTACACCTTC. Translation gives CASSEQSGGFYGYTF.

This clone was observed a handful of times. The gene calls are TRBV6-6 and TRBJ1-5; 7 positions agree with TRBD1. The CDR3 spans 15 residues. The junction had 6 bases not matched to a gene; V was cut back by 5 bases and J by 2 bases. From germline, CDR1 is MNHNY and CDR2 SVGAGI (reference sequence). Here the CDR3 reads CASSVTGEGNQPQHF. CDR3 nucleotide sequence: TGTGCCAGCAGTGTAACAGGGGAGGGCAATCAGCCCCAGCATTTT.

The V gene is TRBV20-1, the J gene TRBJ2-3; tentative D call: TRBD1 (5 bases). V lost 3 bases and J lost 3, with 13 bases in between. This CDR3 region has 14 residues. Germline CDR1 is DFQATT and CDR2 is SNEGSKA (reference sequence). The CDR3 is CSASDSAGTDTQYF. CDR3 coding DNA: TGCAGTGCTAGTGACTCGGCAGGGACAGATACGCAGTATTTT.

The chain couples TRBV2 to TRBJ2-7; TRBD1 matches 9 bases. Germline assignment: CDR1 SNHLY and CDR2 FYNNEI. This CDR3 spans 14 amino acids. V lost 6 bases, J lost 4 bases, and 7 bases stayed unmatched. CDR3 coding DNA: TGTGCCAGCAGCGAGACAGGGGGAGGTTACGAGCAGTACTTC. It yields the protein CASSETGGGYEQYF. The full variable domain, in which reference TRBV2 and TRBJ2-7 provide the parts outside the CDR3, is EPEVTQTPSHQVTQMGQEVILRCVPISNHLYFYWYRQILGQKVEFLVSFYNNEISEKSEIFDDQFSVERPDGSNFTLKIRSTKLEDSAMYFCASSETGGGYEQYFGPGTRLTVT.

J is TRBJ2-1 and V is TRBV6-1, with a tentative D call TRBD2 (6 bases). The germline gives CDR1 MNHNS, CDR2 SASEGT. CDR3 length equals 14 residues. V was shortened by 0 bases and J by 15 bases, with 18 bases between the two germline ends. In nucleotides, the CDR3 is TGTGCCAGCAGTGAAGCTCCAGGCGGGACTCCCTGGTTCTTC. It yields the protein CASSEAPGGTPWFF.

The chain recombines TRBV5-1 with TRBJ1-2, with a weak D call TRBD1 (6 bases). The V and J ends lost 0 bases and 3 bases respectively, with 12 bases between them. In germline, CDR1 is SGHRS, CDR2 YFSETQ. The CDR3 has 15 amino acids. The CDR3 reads CASSLVGGQDYGYTF. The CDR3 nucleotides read TGCGCCAGCAGCTTGGTCGGGGGGCAGGACTATGGCTACACCTTC.

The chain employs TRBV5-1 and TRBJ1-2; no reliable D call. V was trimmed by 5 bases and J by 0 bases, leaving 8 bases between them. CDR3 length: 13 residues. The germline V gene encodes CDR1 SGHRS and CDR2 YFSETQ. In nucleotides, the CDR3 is TGCGCCAGCAGGACAAATCCTAACTATGGCTACACCTTC. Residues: CASRTNPNYGYTF.

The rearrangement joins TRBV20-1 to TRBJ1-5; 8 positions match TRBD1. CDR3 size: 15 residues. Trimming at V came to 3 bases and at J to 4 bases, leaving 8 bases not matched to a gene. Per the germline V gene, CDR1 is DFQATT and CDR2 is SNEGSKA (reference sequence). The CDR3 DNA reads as TGCAGTGCTAGTGCCGGGACAGGTGGGAATCAGCCCCAGCATTTT. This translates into CSASAGTGGNQPQHF.

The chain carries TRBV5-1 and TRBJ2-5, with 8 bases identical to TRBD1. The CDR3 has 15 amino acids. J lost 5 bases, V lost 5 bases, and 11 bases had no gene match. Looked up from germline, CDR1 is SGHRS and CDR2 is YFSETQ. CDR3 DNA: TGCGCCAGCAGTCACGCAGGGGGCGATACCGAGACCCAGTACTTC. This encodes CASSHAGGDTETQYF.

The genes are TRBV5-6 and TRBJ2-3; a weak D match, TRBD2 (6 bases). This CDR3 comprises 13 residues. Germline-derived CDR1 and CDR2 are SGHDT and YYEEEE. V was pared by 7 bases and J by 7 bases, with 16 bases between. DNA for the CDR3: TGTGCCAGCGGCCGGGGTAGCGGAAATACGCAGTATTTT. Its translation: CASGRGSGNTQYF.